This TCR beta chain was identified in a study of cytomegalovirus exposure and HLA in healthy donors. V lost 8 bases to trimming and J lost 6 bases; unmatched junction nucleotides: 10. The CDR3 is made up of 14 amino acids. The germline V gene has CDR1 MNHEY and CDR2 SMNVEV (reference sequence). Repertoires were generated with immunoSEQ multiplex PCR, while TCRdb's copy carries only in-frame clones and drops some. The data contain about 130,000 clones, around 90% of them seen just once; the ten biggest clones take up more than 1.5%. The source of this sequence is a woman aged 18-29 years in good health and CMV-seronegative. Sequenced material: PBMCs. The chain joins TRBV27 to TRBJ2-7, with 10 bases lining up with TRBD2. The CDR3 here is CASVQAGGPREQYF. CDR3 nucleotides: TGTGCCAGCGTACAAGCGGGAGGGCCGCGCGAGCAGTACTTC.